This T cell receptor (beta chain) appears in the sequencing data of a study of blood T cell repertoires in COVID-19. As for the study in general: The United States, Italy and Spain supplied acute and convalescent COVID-19 samples. PBMCs, B-cell-depleted T cells, or T cells were the source of the cDNA or gDNA that made up the material.

The authors' processing: Nucleated cell counts were estimated from reference gene primer amplification. The assay was immunoSEQ multiplex PCR, and TCRdb's table has in-frame clones only and misses some. V and J calls and clone size are given by that table; D and trimming were obtained from the DNA. This sample has 65,000 to 80,000 clones; 82% occur once, and the top ten carry around a fifth. The CDR3 is 17 residues long. Germline V gives CDR1 KGHDR, CDR2 SFDVKD. After removal of 0 bases from V and 11 bases from J, the junction contained 15 bases not matched to a gene. The sequenced sample was peripheral blood. This receptor was obtained from a human donor in a cohort sampled during active COVID-19. The genes are TRBV24-1 and TRBJ2-1, with TRBD2 matching 7 bases. The CDR3 reads CATSDLYPPDRGTKQFF. Written as DNA, the CDR3 is TGTGCCACCAGTGATTTGTATCCCCCGGATCGGGGGACTAAGCAGTTCTTC.